These T cell receptor beta chains were read from a single sample in a study of Graves' ophthalmopathy and Graves' hyperthyroidism. MiXCR, run by TCRdb on the multiplex PCR reads, gives a single entry per CDR3 protein. The sample contains about 240,000 distinct CDR3 sequences, 45% of which appear only once. The source material was peripheral blood. These receptors all stem from an adult man with Graves' ophthalmopathy. CDR3s include the opening cysteine and the closing phenylalanine or tryptophan. The D gene is left open where the match is weak. The size of a clone is reported for some rows only, either as once, few or many, or as a class for expanded clones.

TRBJ1-2 NA NA TRBV7-2 15 TGTGCCAGCAGCTCTACAGCGCTTAGGGTCTATGGCTACACCTTC CASSSTALRVYGYTF
TRBJ1-6 NA TRBD1 TRBV10-1 16 TGCGCCAGCAGTGCTTGGACAGGGGGCATGAATTCACCCCTCCACTTT CASSAWTGGMNSPLHF
TRBJ2-7 NA NA TRBV7-9 13 TGTGCCAGCAGCTGGACTTCTTCCTACGAGCAGTACTTC CASSWTSSYEQYF
TRBJ1-6 once TRBD1 TRBV7-2 15 TGTGCCAGCAGCGCCCGGGACAGGGACCCTTCACCCCTCCACTTT CASSARDRDPSPLHF
TRBJ1-6 NA NA TRBV10-1 16 TGCGCCAGCAGCCAAGAACCTTCCTTCACCAATTCACCCCTCCACTTT CASSQEPSFTNSPLHF
TRBJ1-5 NA NA TRBV12-3/TRBV12-4 12 TGTGCCAGCACCCTTCTTCCTCAGCCCCAGCATTTT CASTLLPQPQHF
TRBJ1-6 NA NA TRBV7-6 17 TGCGCCAGCAGCCAAGCGGGCAGGGGCCGGTTTCGTTCACCCCTCCACTTT CASSQAGRGRFRSPLHF
TRBJ1-5 many TRBD1 TRBV25-1 14 TGTGCCAGCAGTGAGGGGACAGGGAATCAGCCCCAGCATTTT CASSEGTGNQPQHF
TRBJ2-5 NA TRBD1 TRBV24-1 15 TGTGCCACCAGTGATCCCCCGGGACAGCAAGGGACCCAGTACTTC CATSDPPGQQGTQYF
TRBJ2-2 few TRBD1 TRBV15 21 TGTGCCACCAGCAGAGATCATCCCGACAGGGGGCGCGACCTTGCCACCGGGGAGCTGTTTTTT CATSRDHPDRGRDLATGELFF
TRBJ1-6 NA NA TRBV9 15 TGTGCCAGCAGTCCCGGGCGCTCCTATAATTCACCCCTCCACTTT CASSPGRSYNSPLHF
TRBJ1-2 NA NA TRBV9 15 TGTGCCAGCAGCGTAGATCCGGGATTTGTATATGGCTACACCTTC CASSVDPGFVYGYTF
TRBJ2-2 few TRBD1 TRBV15 17 TGTGCCACCAGCAGGGGACCGGGACAGGGGAACACCGGGGAGCTGTTTTTT CATSRGPGQGNTGELFF
TRBJ2-7 NA NA TRBV30 13 TGTGCCTGGAGCGGGACCCCCTCGGCCGAGCAGTACTTC CAWSGTPSAEQYF
TRBJ2-5 NA TRBD2 TRBV24-1 17 TGTGCCACCAGTGATGTCCTAGCGGGAGGAGGTGGAGAGACCCAGTACTTC CATSDVLAGGGGETQYF
TRBJ1-3 few NA TRBV19 14 TGTGCCAGCCAGGGGAAGGCTTCTGGAAACACCATATATTTT CASQGKASGNTIYF
TRBJ1-2 NA NA TRBV28 13 TGTGCCAGCAGTTTAGGGGCAGAATATGGCTACACCTTC CASSLGAEYGYTF
TRBJ2-7 few NA TRBV7-9 13 TGTGCCAGCAGCTTCGCAGAAGGGGACGAGCAGTACTTC CASSFAEGDEQYF
TRBJ2-7 few NA TRBV28 13 TGTGCCAGCAGTCCGGACACCTTCTACGAGCAGTACTTC CASSPDTFYEQYF
TRBJ2-7 NA NA TRBV2 15 TGTGCCAGCACCACTGATGGGCTAGGCAGTCACGAGCAGTACTTC CASTTDGLGSHEQYF
TRBJ1-2 many NA TRBV3-1 12 TGTGCCAGCAGGGGCCAGCCTTATGGCTACACCTTC CASRGQPYGYTF
TRBJ1-4 few NA TRBV12-3/TRBV12-4 14 TGTGCCAGCACCCTCCGGGACATGAGGGAAAAACTGTTTTTT CASTLRDMREKLFF
TRBJ2-5 once TRBD2 TRBV2 16 TGTGCCAGCAGTTCTCCTAGCGGGGGGGCCGGGGAGACCCAGTACTTC CASSSPSGGAGETQYF
TRBJ1-1 NA NA TRBV20-1 12 TGCAGTGTACAGGTCAGGAACACTGAAGCTTTCTTT CSVQVRNTEAFF
TRBJ1-2 NA NA TRBV2 11 TGTGCCAGCAGCGCGGGGTATGGCTACACCTTC CASSAGYGYTF
TRBJ1-4 NA NA TRBV14 15 TGTGCCAGCAGCCAAGTATCGGGAGCCAATGAAAAACTGTTTTTT CASSQVSGANEKLFF
TRBJ1-2 many NA TRBV29-1 11 TGCAGCGCGGTCCAGGGTGACGTCTACACCTTC CSAVQGDVYTF
TRBJ1-4 NA TRBD1 TRBV15 18 TGTGCCACCAAAATCGCCAGGGGGCAAGAAGTACGAAATGAAAAACTGTTTTTT CATKIARGQEVRNEKLFF
TRBJ2-5 NA TRBD1 TRBV10-1 16 TGCGCCAGCAGTGAGTATGGACAGGGTAGTTCGGAGACCCAGTACTTC CASSEYGQGSSETQYF
TRBJ1-6 NA NA TRBV9 14 TGTGCCAGCAGCTTAGGAGAGTATAATTCACCCCTCCACTTT CASSLGEYNSPLHF
TRBJ2-5 few NA TRBV6-7 16 TGTGCCAGCCCACGTCCGACAGACCAGTACCAAGAGACCCAGTACTTC CASPRPTDQYQETQYF
TRBJ1-5 NA TRBD1 TRBV19 13 TGTGCCAGTAGGGTTGACAGGGATCAGCCCCAGCATTTT CASRVDRDQPQHF
TRBJ2-6 NA NA TRBV2 16 TGTGCCAGCCAAGACAGGACTTACTCTGGGGTCAACGTCCTGACTTTC CASQDRTYSGVNVLTF
TRBJ1-4 few TRBD1 TRBV2 15 TGTGCCAGCAGATGGACAGGGGGCTCTAATGAAAAACTGTTTTTT CASRWTGGSNEKLFF
TRBJ1-2 NA NA TRBV10-3 11 TGTGCCATCAGTGCGGAATATGGCTACACCTTC CAISAEYGYTF
TRBJ1-1 NA NA TRBV7-9 15 TGTGCCAGCTTATCGGCGTTGGGGCTTAACACTGAAGCTTTCTTT CASLSALGLNTEAFF
TRBJ2-5 NA NA TRBV20-1 13 TGCAGTGCTAGAAGGCGTATGGGAGAGACCCAGTACTTC CSARRRMGETQYF
TRBJ2-2 few NA TRBV7-9 14 TGTGCCAGCTTCAGGCAGGCTCAATCCGGGGAGCTGTTTTTT CASFRQAQSGELFF
TRBJ1-2 few TRBD1 TRBV6-6 13 TGTGCCAGCAGTTACGGGACAGTCTATGGCTACACCTTC CASSYGTVYGYTF
TRBJ1-3 NA NA TRBV20-1 14 TGCAGTGCTAGAGCACGGCCGTCTGGAAACACCATATATTTT CSARARPSGNTIYF
TRBJ2-2 many TRBD2 TRBV2 17 TGTGCCAGCAGTGAAAGGTCCAGCGGGGCGAACACCGGGGAGCTGTTTTTT CASSERSSGANTGELFF